The 3 T cell receptor beta chains below were found in one sample sequenced in a study of blood T cell repertoires in COVID-19. Sequencing used immunoSEQ multiplex PCR; TCRdb keeps in-frame clones, though not all of them. The sample has 85,000 to 110,000 clones, 70% to 90% seen once. Sequencing was performed on peripheral blood. These receptors all come from a middle-aged man in a cohort sampled during active COVID-19.

This chain uses TRBV6-6 with TRBJ1-5; D remains unclear. V was cut by 5 bases and J by 1 base, with 9 bases left in between. The CDR3 loop spans 14 amino acids. CDR1 and CDR2 (germline): MNHNY, SVGAGI (reference sequence). The CDR3 DNA follows: TGTGCCAGCAGTGTCTCCGGGAGCAATCAGCCCCAGCATTTT. It encodes CASSVSGSNQPQHF.

V usage is TRBV2 and J usage is TRBJ2-5; the match to TRBD2 covers 9 bases. CDR3 length: 14 amino acids. Per germline, CDR1 SNHLY and CDR2 FYNNEI. Trimming at V came to 8 bases and at J to 5 bases, leaving 9 bases not matched to a gene. The CDR3 sequence: CASLGGTSIETQYF. The CDR3 region has the DNA TGTGCCAGCCTAGGAGGGACTAGCATCGAGACCCAGTACTTC.

The V call is TRBV7-8, the J call TRBJ2-3; 8 bases map to TRBD2. Per germline, CDR1 SGHVS and CDR2 FQNEAQ. CDR3 size: 16 residues. V trimming: 4 bases; J trimming: 4 bases; junction bases outside the gene matches: 10. The CDR3 DNA follows: TGTGCCAGCAGCTACAACCCGGGACTAGGCGCAGATACGCAGTATTTT. Its translation is CASSYNPGLGADTQYF.